Each of the 2 T cell receptor beta chains below was sequenced from the same sample in a study of early T cells in non-severe SARS-CoV-2 infection. One entry per CDR3 protein, called by TCRdb with MiXCR from the 5' RACE reads. The sample yields tens of thousands of distinct CDR3 sequences, 13% seen once. The sequenced sample consisted of whole blood. Source of these receptors: an adult who was a healthcare worker with PCR-confirmed SARS-CoV-2 infection or an uninfected control (not recorded which).

The genes are TRBV6-5 and TRBJ2-1; maybe TRBD1 (6 bases). V lost 1 base and J 8 bases, leaving 12 bases between the germline ends. Germline V gene lookup returns CDR1 MNHEY and CDR2 SVGAGI. The CDR3 spans 14 residues. The CDR3 sequence is CASSYLETGDEQFF. CDR3 DNA sequence: TGTGCCAGCAGTTACTTGGAGACAGGCGATGAGCAGTTCTTC.

This clonotype has just a few counts. The gene calls are TRBV9 and TRBJ1-1; D possibly corresponds to TRBD1 (5 bases). V lost 0 bases and J 0 bases, leaving 9 bases between the germline ends. The length of the CDR3 is 15 residues. The germline gives CDR1 SGDLS, CDR2 YYNGEE. The CDR3 nucleotides read TGTGCCAGCAGCGTAGGATTAGGGGTGAACACTGAAGCTTTCTTT. Protein: CASSVGLGVNTEAFF.